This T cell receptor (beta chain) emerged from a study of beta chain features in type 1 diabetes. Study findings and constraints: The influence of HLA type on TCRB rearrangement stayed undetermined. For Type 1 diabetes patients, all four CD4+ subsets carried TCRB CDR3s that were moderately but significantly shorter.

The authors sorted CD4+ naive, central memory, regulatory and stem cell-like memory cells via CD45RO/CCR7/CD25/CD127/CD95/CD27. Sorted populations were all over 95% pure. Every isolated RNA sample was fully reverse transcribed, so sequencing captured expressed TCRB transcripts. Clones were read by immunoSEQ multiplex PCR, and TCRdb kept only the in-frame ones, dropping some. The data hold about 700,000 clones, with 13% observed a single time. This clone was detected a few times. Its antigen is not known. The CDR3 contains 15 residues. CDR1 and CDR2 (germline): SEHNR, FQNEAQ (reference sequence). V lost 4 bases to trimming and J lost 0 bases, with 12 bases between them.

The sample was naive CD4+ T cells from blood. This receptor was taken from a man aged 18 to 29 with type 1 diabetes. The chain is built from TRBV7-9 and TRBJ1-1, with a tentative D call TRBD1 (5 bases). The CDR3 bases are TGTGCCAGCAGCTCCACAAGGGGTGTGAACACTGAAGCTTTCTTT. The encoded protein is CASSSTRGVNTEAFF.